The 27 T cell receptor beta chains given below trace back to one sample, sequenced in a study of Ad26.COV2.S vaccination and SARS-CoV-2 variants. This table comes from immunoSEQ multiplex PCR, and its TCRdb copy is limited to in-frame clones, with some not included. This sample has 350,000 to 400,000 clones, with 70% to 90% found just once. Treatment: 19 received Ad26.COV2.S at low or high dose, single or two shots; five or six received placebo; per-sample allocation not given. Collection of samples fell on day 63 after the first vaccine or placebo injection. The sequences come from peripheral blood, collected in a trial of Ad26.COV2.S vaccine versus placebo. Source of these receptors: a person aged 18 to 59 who received the Ad26.COV2.S COVID-19 vaccine or a placebo.

The chain uses TRBV6-1 and TRBJ1-5; the D gene is possibly TRBD1 (6 bases). V was trimmed by 2 bases and J by 0 bases, leaving 14 bases between them. The germline V gene encodes CDR1 MNHNS and CDR2 SASEGT. This CDR3 is 17 amino acids long. The CDR3 sequence is CASSEQLGTYSNQPQHF. The CDR3 nucleotides are TGTGCCAGCAGTGAACAATTAGGGACATATAGCAATCAGCCCCAGCATTTT.

V and J are TRBV5-1 and TRBJ2-2, with D tentatively TRBD2 (5 bases). CDR3 size: 15 residues. Germline CDR1 reads SGHRS; CDR2 reads YFSETQ. V was cut by 0 bases and J by 9 bases, with 15 bases left in between. For the CDR3, the DNA is TGCGCCAGCAGCTTGGCGACTGGGCCGGGGAGGGAGCTGTTTTTT. Protein product: CASSLATGPGRELFF.

The chain joins TRBV5-6 to TRBJ2-1; no clear D. Germline values: CDR1 SGHDT, CDR2 YYEEEE. Trimming stripped 1 base from V and 2 bases from J, with 10 bases between. This CDR3 is built from 15 residues. Here the CDR3 reads CASSLRPRAYNEQFF. The CDR3 nucleotides read TGTGCCAGCAGCTTGAGGCCGAGAGCCTACAATGAGCAGTTCTTC. The variable domain in full, with the rest retrieved from reference TRBV5-6 and TRBJ2-1, is DAGVTQSPTHLIKTRGQQVTLRCSPKSGHDTVSWYQQALGQGPQFIFQYYEEEERQRGNFPDRFSGHQFPNYSSELNVNALLLGDSALYLCASSLRPRAYNEQFFGPGTRLTVL.

The V gene is TRBV7-8, the J gene TRBJ2-1; 9 nucleotides align to TRBD1. The CDR3 is made up of 15 amino acids. Germline CDR1 reads SGHVS; CDR2 reads FQNEAQ. The ends lost 5 bases at V and 7 bases at J; junction bases unmatched: 9. The CDR3 DNA reads TGTGCCAGCAGCCTGGGACAGGGAGGCGAGAATGAGCAGTTCTTC. This gives the protein CASSLGQGGENEQFF.

This sequence joins TRBV30 and TRBJ2-5; D remains unclear. Germline loops: CDR1 GTSNPN, CDR2 SVGIG (reference sequence). Trimming took 5 bases from V and 5 from J, leaving 9 bases between them. The CDR3 runs 11 residues. The CDR3 DNA is TGTGCCTGGGCAGGTCAGGAGACCCAGTACTTC. Translating gives CAWAGQETQYF.

The chain combines TRBV6-4 with TRBJ2-3; D might be TRBD1 or TRBD2, each matching 6 bases. Looked up from germline, CDR1 is MRHNA and CDR2 is SNTAGT. V dropped 3 bases and J dropped 0 bases, with 13 bases sitting between them. The CDR3 covers 16 residues. CDR3 bases: TGTGCCAGCAGTGAAGAGGGGGGACCTAGCACAGATACGCAGTATTTT. Amino acids: CASSEEGGPSTDTQYF.

This chain joins TRBV4-1 and TRBJ2-3; 7 nucleotides align to TRBD1. V gave up 1 base and J gave up 2 bases; unmatched junction bases: 3. Germline CDR1 MGHRA, CDR2 YSYEKL. CDR3 length: 15 residues. The CDR3 protein is CASSQGGTATDTQYF. The CDR3 coding sequence is TGCGCCAGCAGCCAAGGGGGGACAGCCACAGATACGCAGTATTTT.

The rearrangement uses TRBV7-2 and TRBJ1-3, with D uncertain. V lost 0 bases to trimming and J lost 0 bases, with 9 bases between them. The CDR3 sequence is 16 residues long. Per germline, CDR1 SGHTA and CDR2 FQGNSA. This chain's CDR3 is CASSLARPNSGNTIYF. CDR3 nucleotides: TGTGCCAGCAGCTTAGCGCGGCCGAACTCTGGAAACACCATATATTTT.

The rearrangement uses TRBV7-8 and TRBJ1-5, with TRBD1 matching over 7 bases. V lost 5 bases, J lost 5 bases, and 6 bases stayed unmatched. The CDR3 totals 14 residues. CDR1 and CDR2 from the germline V gene are SGHVS and FQNEAQ. The CDR3 nucleotides are TGTGCCAGCAGCACGGACAGGATAGATCAGCCCCAGCATTTT. Encoded protein: CASSTDRIDQPQHF.

The genes are TRBV7-2 and TRBJ1-5, with 8 bases aligning to TRBD1. The length of the CDR3 is 17 residues. V was clipped by 2 bases and J by 1 base; unmatched bases: 7. Per germline, CDR1 SGHTA and CDR2 FQGNSA. CDR3 sequence (DNA): TGTGCCAGCAGCTTAAAAGGGGCAGGGGGCAGCAATCAGCCCCAGCATTTT. Protein: CASSLKGAGGSNQPQHF.

This chain joins TRBV7-2 and TRBJ2-3; TRBD2 matches at 7 bases. J was trimmed by 1 base and V by 6 bases; bases with no gene match: 7. Germline CDR1 and CDR2: SGHTA and FQGNSA. CDR3 length equals 15 residues. Here the CDR3 DNA reads TGTGCCAGCAGTCGGACTAGTCCACGCACAGATACGCAGTATTTT. It codes for CASSRTSPRTDTQYF.

The chain links TRBV4-2 to TRBJ1-1; D gene unclear. This CDR3 has 15 residues. V lost 0 bases, J lost 0 bases, and 8 bases lay in between. Germline V lookup: CDR1 LGHNA, CDR2 YNFKEQ. The CDR3 sequence: CASSQETHMNTEAFF. In DNA, the CDR3 is TGTGCCAGCAGCCAAGAGACACACATGAACACTGAAGCTTTCTTT.

The chain links TRBV4-2 to TRBJ1-2; the D is unclear. Germline V gives CDR1 LGHNA, CDR2 YNFKEQ. Trimming cost V 4 bases and J 4 bases, with 13 bases left between them. This CDR3 region has 14 residues. The CDR3 protein is CASSPSGESYGYTF. The CDR3 bases are TGTGCCAGCAGCCCTAGTGGCGAATCCTATGGCTACACCTTC.

This sequence joins TRBV5-4 and TRBJ2-5; no firm D call. The CDR3 sequence is 11 residues long. V lost 6 bases and J lost 7, with 10 bases in between. Germline V gene sequence: CDR1 SGHNT, CDR2 YYREEE (reference sequence). CDR3 loop: CASTLAGTQYF. In DNA form, the CDR3 reads TGTGCCAGCACCCTCGCTGGGACCCAGTACTTC. Looking up the rest from reference TRBV5-4 and TRBJ2-5 gives the full variable domain: ETGVTQSPTHLIKTRGQQVTLRCSSQSGHNTVSWYQQALGQGPQFIFQYYREEENGRGNFPPRFSGLQFPNYSSELNVNALELDDSALYLCASTLAGTQYFGPGTRLLVL.

This clone was detected only once. The rearrangement uses TRBV11-2 and TRBJ1-2; tentatively, D is TRBD1 (6 bases). V was pared by 0 bases and J by 2 bases, with 10 bases between. CDR3 length: 15 residues. The germline V gene encodes CDR1 SGHAT and CDR2 FQNNGV. The CDR3 coding sequence is TGTGCCAGCAGCTTAGACTCTGGACAGAACTATGGCTACACCTTC. This encodes CASSLDSGQNYGYTF. Variable domain in full (rest from reference TRBV11-2 and TRBJ1-2): EAGVAQSPRYKIIEKRQSVAFWCNPISGHATLYWYQQILGQGPKLLIQFQNNGVVDDSQLPKDRFSAERLKGVDSTLKIQPAKLEDSAVYLCASSLDSGQNYGYTFGSGTRLTVV.

The chain links TRBV19 to TRBJ2-5, with D possibly called TRBD1 or TRBD2 (5 bases each). This CDR3 has 14 amino acids. Deletions cut 10 bases from V and 5 bases from J, with 20 bases between. From germline, CDR1 is LNHDA and CDR2 SQIVND (reference sequence). The CDR3 is CATGTETIGETQYF. As DNA, the CDR3 is TGTGCCACCGGGACCGAGACAATTGGGGAGACCCAGTACTTC.

CDR3 sequence: CASRIDPGRGTEAFF. The CDR3 coding sequence is TGTGCCAGCAGGATAGACCCGGGACGGGGCACTGAAGCTTTCTTT. V gene TRBV6-5 combines with J gene TRBJ1-1, with D perhaps TRBD1 (5 bases). Per the germline V gene, CDR1 is MNHEY and CDR2 is SVGAGI. The germline V and J ends were trimmed by 6 bases and 4 bases, with 18 bases remaining between them. This CDR3 contains 15 residues.

V usage is TRBV18 and J usage is TRBJ1-3; 9 positions agree with TRBD1. The CDR3 totals 15 residues. V gave up 6 bases and J gave up 5 bases; unmatched junction bases: 8. Germline CDR1 reads KGHSH; CDR2 reads LQKENI. CDR3 nucleotides: TGTGCCAGCTCGGTCGGGACAGGGCCCAGAAACACCATATATTTT. Translated: CASSVGTGPRNTIYF.

This chain links TRBV27 with TRBJ2-7; D gene ambiguous. In germline, CDR1 is MNHEY, CDR2 SMNVEV (reference sequence). The CDR3 runs 12 residues. The V end lost 8 bases, the J end lost 7 bases, and 15 bases lay between the germline ends. The CDR3 sequence is CASPTLDGEQYF. The CDR3 DNA is TGTGCCAGCCCTACGCTGGATGGAGAGCAGTACTTC.

The CDR3 DNA reads as TGTGCCAGCAGCCCCCGAGGGTCTAGCGGGGGGACTAGCACAGATACGCAGTATTTT. It codes for CASSPRGSSGGTSTDTQYF. The genes are TRBV9 and TRBJ2-3, with 11 bases lining up with TRBD2. The germline CDR1 and CDR2 sequences are SGDLS and YYNGEE. V lost 4 bases to trimming and J lost 0 bases; unmatched junction nucleotides: 13. This CDR3 spans 19 amino acids.

The chain recombines TRBV13 with TRBJ1-1, with D uncertain. V dropped 0 bases and J dropped 1 base, with 12 bases sitting between them. The CDR3 is 16 amino acids. Germline-derived CDR1 and CDR2 are PRHDT and FYEKMQ (reference sequence). CDR3 sequence (DNA): TGTGCCAGCAGCTTAGGCCTCACTACTACGAACACTGAAGCTTTCTTT. Its protein product is CASSLGLTTTNTEAFF.

The V call is TRBV30, the J call TRBJ1-6, with a possible D match to TRBD1 (6 bases). The length of the CDR3 is 15 residues. V was pared by 6 bases and J by 0 bases, with 12 bases between. CDR1 GTSNPN and CDR2 SVGIG come from the germline V gene (reference sequence). CDR3 region: CACLDRNSYNSPLHF. The CDR3 bases are TGTGCCTGTCTGGACAGAAACTCCTATAATTCACCCCTCCACTTT.

The chain couples TRBV5-4 to TRBJ2-2, with 7 nucleotides matching TRBD1. The ends lost 5 bases at V and 1 base at J; junction bases unmatched: 8. The CDR3 is made up of 16 amino acids. From germline, CDR1 is SGHNT and CDR2 YYREEE (reference sequence). The CDR3 sequence is CASRKTGVWNTGELFF. The CDR3 nucleotides are TGTGCCAGCAGGAAAACAGGGGTTTGGAACACCGGGGAGCTGTTTTTT.

The chain couples TRBV5-1 to TRBJ2-7; maybe TRBD2 (5 bases). Germline CDR1 reads SGHRS; CDR2 reads YFSETQ. V was clipped by 4 bases and J by 5 bases, with 22 bases between them. This CDR3 is built from 16 residues. The CDR3 coding sequence is TGCGCCAGCAGCCGTAACCGCCAGGAACTAGGCGACGAGCAGTACTTC. As protein: CASSRNRQELGDEQYF.

This sequence joins TRBV5-1 and TRBJ2-2; TRBD2 is a possible D gene (5 bases). Germline V gene data show CDR1 as SGHRS and CDR2 as YFSETQ. The CDR3 extends over 18 amino acids. The V end lost 0 bases, the J end lost 0 bases, and 15 bases lay between the germline ends. CDR3 coding DNA: TGCGCCAGCAGCTTGGGCGCGGGTCCCAACACGAACACCGGGGAGCTGTTTTTT. This encodes CASSLGAGPNTNTGELFF.

The chain has TRBV4-1 and TRBJ1-2; D not certain. This CDR3 is 14 amino acids long. Trimming removed 1 base from V and 3 bases from J, with 9 bases in between. Looked up from germline, CDR1 is MGHRA and CDR2 is YSYEKL. The CDR3 is CASSQGPLHYGYTF. The CDR3 DNA sequence: TGCGCCAGCAGCCAAGGTCCTCTTCACTATGGCTACACCTTC.

V gene TRBV15 combines with J gene TRBJ1-2; D is unresolved. V lost 0 bases and J lost 3, with 5 bases in between. CDR3 length: 13 amino acids. CDR1 is LNHNV, CDR2 YYDKDF, per germline (reference sequence). Here the CDR3 DNA reads TGTGCCACCAGCAGAGACAGGCACTATGGCTACACCTTC. It yields the protein CATSRDRHYGYTF.